This T cell receptor (beta chain) was observed in a study of cytomegalovirus exposure and HLA in healthy donors (dated by TCRdb to 2017 to 2019). About the full investigation: An earlier analysis of some 600 of the donors reported approximately 260 Gb of sequence data and about 120 million unique TCR beta sequences obtained from 180 million or so T cells. Approximately 300 gigabases of sequencing data and approximately 92 million unique TCR sequences made up an early release that covered 500 to 650 HLA-typed donors. Of the 300 to 500 genotyped donors, approximately 80% were placed in the genetic ancestry cluster associated with self-reported Caucasian donors. The study was designed to test whether signatures of past pathogen exposure could be identified by cataloging public T cell receptors. The T cell repertoires of 670 or so subjects were profiled by immunosequencing and related to cytomegalovirus serostatus. Besides the first cohort of approximately 710 subjects, a separate validation cohort made up of over 100 different subjects was used. The study combined high-throughput TCR immunosequencing, statistical association of individual TCRs with disease status, and machine learning to predict cytomegalovirus infection status. In a later analysis, previously published TCR beta repertoires from some 640 donors were re-analyzed and high-resolution HLA genotyping was added so that TCR occurrence patterns could be studied. The later analysis used no new phenotypic data to find candidate immune exposures, relying instead on TCR beta sequences and their occurrence across donors. An earlier analysis of fewer than 700 of the donors applied high-throughput TCR beta sequencing to assess whether each TCR beta V gene segment acted as functional or pseudogenic. Donor age, sex, ethnicity and CMV serostatus were compiled together with the repertoire data. In a later genetic analysis, genome-wide SNP genotypes for about three fifths of the roughly 670 donors were used, and that subset was treated as a discovery cohort. Every repertoire in the discovery cohort had been generated on one and the same sequencing platform. HLA typing covered class I and class II loci at four-digit resolution. The number of donors typed differed by locus, with about 629-640 for A, B, C, DRB1 and DQB1, roughly 520 for DQA1, 600 to 610 for DPA1, and 450 to 480 for DPB1. Several DR-DQ haplotypes were handled as single units for association and clustering because linkage in the cohort was strong. On average, approximately 250,000 unique TCR beta nucleotide sequences were sequenced per donor among some 420 genotyped donors of the cohort, with roughly 18% of those sequences being non-productive. Results the study describes overall, beyond this receptor: Because HLA typing was unavailable for some donors at each locus, only the typed subset was used in association tests. When HLA alleles, especially DR and DQ, strongly co-occurred, attributing TCR associations to individual alleles was difficult. According to a later analysis, TCR association rates differed among HLA loci, with DRB1 alleles showing the most associated TCRs and HLA-C alleles showing the fewest. A few of the identified cytomegalovirus-associated TCR beta chains were confirmed in vitro to be specific for cytomegalovirus antigens. In a later analysis, HLA-associated TCR beta chains showed more clonal expansion and lower generation probabilities than non-associated chains that were equally common. In an earlier analysis of roughly 500 of the donors, most TCR beta V segments appeared in productive rearrangements about 87% or about 30% of the time, broadly matching IMGT annotations. The classifier was reported to diagnose cytomegalovirus status with high specificity and sensitivity in both the original and validation cohorts. While some public TCRs were present in many individuals, most TCR sequences turned up only very rarely across donors. The only immune exposure information available for the cohort was CMV serostatus. Correlated functional status among segregating V segments might reflect linkage disequilibrium, but an unknown experimental factor could not be ruled out. Because counts were too low, roughly 18 rarely observed V segments, including chromosome 9 orphons, were left out of the earlier analysis of 500 to 750 of the donors. In a later analysis, most CMV-associated TCR beta chains were found to appear HLA-restricted, with HLA associations seemingly driven largely by CMV exposure. Only TCR beta chains were sequenced in this cohort, and the absence of alpha or paired-chain data limited detectable features. At a false discovery rate of 0.05, a later analysis linked about 17,000 TCR beta sequences to specific HLA alleles. V-gene and J-gene trimming of TCR beta chains was associated with a missense DCLRE1C variant in a later genetic analysis, and the association was replicated in an independent cohort. According to a later analysis, parvovirus B19, influenza, CMV and Epstein-Barr virus appeared linked to several top co-occurrence clusters. A cluster of highly shared sequence variants was judged likely to represent a technical artifact of the sequencing pipeline. A total of 150 or so TCR beta chains were listed by the study as associated with cytomegalovirus. Sequencing depth was assumed to be roughly uniform across donors in the presence/absence analyses, though that assumption may not hold. A later genetic analysis reported fewer N-insertions in productive TCRs among donors in an Asian-associated ancestry cluster than the roughly 640-donor mean. A further reported finding was that TCR beta sequences accurately predicted the HLA-A and HLA-B alleles for most subjects in the first cohort. It was suggested by the authors that the approach could potentially be generalized to other disease states and immunological phenotypes. Some IMGT-functional V segments, including TRBV6-2 and TRBV6-3, could not be told apart with the 87-base-pair reads, so those segments were excluded.

CDR1 and CDR2, looked up from the germline V gene, are MRHNA and SNTAGT. From V the trimming removes 4 bases and from J it removes 10 bases, while the gene matches leave 8 bases of the junction unaccounted for. The CDR3 holds 15 amino acids from the cysteine to the phenylalanine. Only the CDR3 DNA stays, 45 bases, in frame from base 1. Library preparation employed the immunoSEQ multiplex PCR assay. For the multiplex PCR, a mixture combining 60 forward primers for TCR Vbeta segments and 13 reverse primers for TCR Jbeta segments was used. A multiplex PCR assay on genomic DNA amplified the CDR3 region of rearranged TCR beta genes. Amplified TCR beta libraries were sequenced as 87-base-pair reads on the Illumina HiSeq System. The published analysis was carried out like this. A later analysis counted 75 million to 100 million unique TCR beta chains across the 666 repertoires, and roughly 11 million of these chains were shared by at least two donors. To remove PCR and sequencing errors, raw reads were error-corrected and collapsed into unique sequences using a nearest-neighbor algorithm that merged closely related sequences. CDR3 sequences were aligned to IMGT reference sequences to assign V, D and J gene segments. For a sequence to be retained, a match of at least six nucleotides to both a V gene segment and a J gene segment was required. A rearrangement counted as productive if the CDR3 had no stop codons and remained in frame with V and J, and every other rearrangement counted as non-productive. CDR3 was defined by IMGT convention, running from the second conserved V-encoded cysteine to the conserved J-encoded phenylalanine. In an earlier analysis of some 550 of the donors, sequences lacking an unambiguous match to a single V gene segment were excluded. An earlier analysis of several hundred of the donors classified V segments as functional when productive rearrangements were above 56.7% and as segregating when the standard deviation between donors was above 5%. A statistical classification framework was built to diagnose cytomegalovirus status from the catalog of TCR beta chain sequences. A later analysis assigned V and J genes by comparing TCR nucleotide sequences with IMGT/GENE-DB human TR gene sequences. Using the TCRdist pipeline, a later analysis assigned CDR3 sequences along with most-parsimonious VDJ recombination scenarios. In a later analysis, every TCR beta chain was defined by the combination of its CDR3 amino acid sequence and its V-gene family, and reads without a unique V-gene family were dropped. A later analysis removed 600 or so highly shared, low-generation-probability nucleotide sequences to deal with suspected cross-contamination and a sequencing artifact. For each public chain, a later analysis derived a clonal expansion index from normalized ranks of inferred template counts within each repertoire. Generation probabilities in a later analysis came from a VDJ recombination model fitted to out-of-frame rearrangements, and those results were checked against IGoR. A later analysis scored TCR-TCR, TCR-HLA and TCR-CMV co-occurrence with hypergeometric tests, applying a repertoire-size bias correction to TCR pairs. False discovery rates were estimated in a later analysis by permuting HLA or CMV assignments 20 times. A later analysis grouped co-occurring TCRs with DBSCAN, adding TCRdist sequence similarity when clustering within HLA-allele-positive subsets. Repertoires with fewer than 30,000 or more than 120,000 public chains, plus five repertoires with anomalous nucleotide sharing, were excluded from co-occurrence clustering. The table comes from immuneACCESS by way of TCRdb, which keeps in-frame sequences with V and J called. Part of the clones is missing from these tables; in studies checked, under half for an unresolved V gene and the rest for unknown reasons. The DNA was the basis for D and trimming; V, J and clone size are from that table. This sample gives under 200,000 clones in total; around three quarters of them show up just once. Jointly, the top ten make up about 2.5% of the sample.

Points on this clone: Its antigen has not been determined. No base quality information exists; no much larger clone differs at one position.

The cohort consisted of hundreds of healthy bone marrow donors. Cohort members were all nominally healthy when sampled, although unrecorded immune exposures were likely present. The donor was CMV seronegative and was included in the group of 352 seronegative cohort members. Each donor provided a peripheral blood sample, and peripheral blood mononuclear cells were used for TCR beta sequencing. The Qiagen DNeasy Blood Extraction Kit was used to extract genomic DNA from the blood cell samples. Sequencing was done on a sample of PBMCs. Recombination connected TRBV6-4 to TRBJ2-1; the junction holds 12 bases that match TRBD2. The receptor was derived from a woman in her fifties or sixties in good health and CMV-seronegative. The DNA is as follows: TGTGCCAGCAGTGCTCGGACTAGCGGGATTGGGGAGCAGTTCTTC. Its protein reads: CASSARTSGIGEQFF.